The 28 T cell receptor beta chains reported below all come from one sample, sequenced in a study of beta chain features in type 1 diabetes. Whole-study results and caveats: The study found moderately but significantly shorter TCRB CDR3s in all four CD4+ subsets of Type 1 diabetes patients.

These receptors lack a known antigen. Sequencing targeted expressed TCRB transcripts, as all isolated RNA had been reverse transcribed. Libraries were prepared by immunoSEQ multiplex PCR; TCRdb keeps only in-frame clonotypes and omits some of them. The repertoire consists of around 710,000 clones, with 9.5% to 15% occurring once and the leading ten covering about 0.11%. The sequenced sample consisted of naive CD4+ T cells from blood. The receptor set was obtained from a man under 40 with type 1 diabetes.

This clone appeared a few times. V is TRBV4-3 and J is TRBJ2-7, with a tentative D call TRBD2 (5 bases). V lost 0 bases and J 6 bases, leaving 15 bases between the germline ends. This CDR3 comprises 15 residues. From germline, CDR1 is LGHNA and CDR2 YSLEER. The CDR3 nucleotides are TGCGCCAGCAGCCAAGACGCTTCGGGATCTCCCGAGCAGTACTTC. It specifies CASSQDASGSPEQYF.

The gene calls are TRBV7-9 and TRBJ2-5; no reliable D call. Germline lookup yields CDR1 SEHNR and CDR2 FQNEAQ (reference sequence). The ends were cut back, 4 bases at V and 4 bases at J, with 7 bases in the middle. This CDR3 has 12 amino acids. CDR3 protein: CASSSSRETQYF. The DNA for the CDR3 is TGTGCCAGCAGCTCCTCTAGAGAGACCCAGTACTTC.

Only a few counts were recorded for this clone. The CDR3 loop reads CASSLAPDSFTDTQYF. CDR3 coding DNA: TGTGCCAGCAGCTTAGCCCCGGACAGTTTCACAGATACGCAGTATTTT. The chain is built from TRBV7-9 and TRBJ2-3, with D perhaps TRBD1 (6 bases). CDR3 length: 16 amino acids. Between the trimmed V and J ends, which lost 0 bases and 2 bases, there was a span of 12 bases. Germline assignment: CDR1 SEHNR and CDR2 FQNEAQ (reference sequence).

The chain links TRBV5-1 to TRBJ2-7; weak D call: TRBD1 (6 bases). Germline CDR1 reads SGHRS; CDR2 reads YFSETQ. The CDR3 contains 15 residues. V was clipped by 4 bases and J by 2 bases, with 16 bases between them. CDR3 sequence: CASSRTTGLTYEQYF. The CDR3 coding sequence is TGCGCCAGCAGCCGGACGACAGGTTTGACCTACGAGCAGTACTTC.

The chain is built from TRBV19 and TRBJ2-1; D is undetermined. The V gene lost 1 base and the J gene lost 4 bases, with 5 bases spanning the gap. Germline values: CDR1 LNHDA, CDR2 SQIVND (reference sequence). The CDR3 extends over 13 amino acids. DNA for the CDR3: TGTGCCAGTAGTATAGGAGAGTACAATGAGCAGTTCTTC. Its translation: CASSIGEYNEQFF.

The V gene is TRBV6-1, the J gene TRBJ1-1; D uncertain. Germline CDR1 and CDR2: MNHNS and SASEGT. The V end lost 2 bases, the J end lost 2 bases, and 9 bases lay between the germline ends. The CDR3 length is 14 residues. Written as DNA, the CDR3 is TGTGCCAGCAGTGAATTCGCAGTTAACACTGAAGCTTTCTTT. Protein: CASSEFAVNTEAFF.

The chain carries TRBV5-4 and TRBJ1-1; TRBD1 agrees at 9 bases. V lost 4 bases and J lost 8; bases outside the gene matches: 9. The CDR3 is 14 amino acids. Germline V gives CDR1 SGHNT, CDR2 YYREEE (reference sequence). CDR3 loop: CASSEAGTGKEAFF. In nucleotides, the CDR3 is TGTGCCAGCAGCGAAGCCGGGACAGGGAAGGAAGCTTTCTTT.

This clone showed up just a few times. The rearrangement joins TRBV7-2 to TRBJ1-1; no firm D call. CDR1 and CDR2 from the germline V gene are SGHTA and FQGNSA. CDR3 length: 13 amino acids. Trimming took 6 bases from V and 1 from J, leaving 9 bases between them. CDR3 residues: CASRIMENTEAFF. CDR3 in DNA: TGTGCCAGCAGGATAATGGAGAACACTGAAGCTTTCTTT.

V usage is TRBV6-6 and J usage is TRBJ1-5; D not resolved. V lost 6 bases and J lost 2, with 8 bases in between. From germline, CDR1 is MNHNY and CDR2 SVGAGI (reference sequence). The CDR3 consists of 13 residues. CDR3 amino acids: CASSRRGNQPQHF. The CDR3 DNA follows: TGTGCCAGCAGCAGACGGGGCAATCAGCCCCAGCATTTT.

The J gene is TRBJ1-2, the V gene TRBV9; 7 positions agree with TRBD1. The CDR3 is 15 residues long. The trim removed 4 bases at V and 2 bases at J, leaving 8 bases unmatched. Looked up from germline, CDR1 is SGDLS and CDR2 is YYNGEE. The CDR3 sequence is CASSSGRGSNYGYTF. The CDR3 nucleotides read TGTGCCAGCAGCTCCGGCAGGGGGTCCAACTATGGCTACACCTTC.

This clone appeared a few times. The gene calls are TRBV9 and TRBJ2-7; D gene ambiguous. V lost 3 bases and J lost 0, with 16 bases in between. CDR1 and CDR2 from the germline V gene are SGDLS and YYNGEE. This CDR3 has 16 amino acids. CDR3 coding DNA: TGTGCCAGCAGCGCTTCGTTGGGCAGAAACTCCTACGAGCAGTACTTC. Protein: CASSASLGRNSYEQYF.

This clone was detected a few times. V is TRBV6-5 and J is TRBJ1-5, with 9 bases matching TRBD1. Germline lookup yields CDR1 MNHEY and CDR2 SVGAGI. The CDR3 spans 13 residues. V lost 6 bases and J lost 7; bases outside the gene matches: 4. This CDR3 is CASRRQGGQPQHF. As DNA, the CDR3 is TGTGCCAGCAGACGACAGGGGGGGCAGCCCCAGCATTTT.

The rearrangement uses TRBV11-3 and TRBJ2-2; 8 positions match TRBD1. CDR1 is SGHNT and CDR2 is YENEEA in the germline V gene. With 5 bases clipped from V and 1 base from J, the junction kept 3 bases outside the gene matches. The CDR3 runs 15 residues. The DNA for the CDR3 is TGTGCCAGCAGCGCGGGGACAGGGAACACCGGGGAGCTGTTTTTT. This sequence encodes CASSAGTGNTGELFF.

The genes are TRBV13 and TRBJ2-3, with 12 bases matching TRBD2. V trimming: 5 bases; J trimming: 0 bases; junction bases outside the gene matches: 6. There are 17 residues in the CDR3. Germline assignment: CDR1 PRHDT and CDR2 FYEKMQ (reference sequence). Here the CDR3 DNA reads TGTGCCAGCAGCGGACGACTAGCGGGGGTGAGCACAGATACGCAGTATTTT. Translation: CASSGRLAGVSTDTQYF.

This rearrangement joins TRBV7-2 to TRBJ2-7; no reliable D call. Germline V lookup: CDR1 SGHTA, CDR2 FQGNSA. The V end was cut by 4 bases, the J end by 4 bases, with 17 bases between. The CDR3 loop spans 15 amino acids. CDR3 in DNA: TGTGCCAGCAGCTCTGCCCATGGAGAAAGTTACGAGCAGTACTTC. It specifies CASSSAHGESYEQYF.

The CDR3 protein is CAWSTLGRGGPYEQYF. The CDR3 DNA follows: TGTGCCTGGAGTACCCTCGGCAGGGGGGGGCCCTACGAGCAGTACTTC. This sequence joins TRBV30 and TRBJ2-7; D tentatively fits TRBD1 or TRBD2 (7 bases each). The CDR3 sequence is 16 residues long. The V gene lost 2 bases and the J gene lost 2 bases, with 19 bases spanning the gap. Germline loops: CDR1 GTSNPN, CDR2 SVGIG (reference sequence).

This clone was observed a few times. The chain joins TRBV25-1 to TRBJ2-3; the match to TRBD2 covers 11 bases. Germline CDR1 and CDR2: MGHDK and SYGVNS. The CDR3 consists of 14 residues. The trim removed 10 bases at V and 2 bases at J, leaving 5 bases unmatched. The CDR3 DNA reads as TGTGCCACCGGACTAGCGGGCTCCACAGATACGCAGTATTTT. It codes for CATGLAGSTDTQYF. Complete variable domain (other parts from reference TRBV25-1 and TRBJ2-3): EADIYQTPRYLVIGTGKKITLECSQTMGHDKMYWYQQDPGMELHLIHYSYGVNSTEKGDLSSESTVSRIRTEHFPLTLESARPSHTSQYLCATGLAGSTDTQYFGPGTRLTVL.

This clone was counted a few times. Additional DNA sequences in this sample encode the identical CDR3. The chain employs TRBV18 and TRBJ1-2; 8 bases map to TRBD1. With 0 bases clipped from V and 8 bases from J, the junction kept 2 bases outside the gene matches. The germline gives CDR1 KGHSH, CDR2 LQKENI. CDR3 length equals 13 residues. DNA of the CDR3: TGTGCCAGCTCACCACCGGGACAGGCCGGCTACACCTTC. It yields the protein CASSPPGQAGYTF. Combining the CDR3 with reference TRBV18 and TRBJ1-2 gives the whole variable domain NAGVMQNPRHLVRRRGQEARLRCSPMKGHSHVYWYRQLPEEGLKFMVYLQKENIIDESGMPKERFSAEFPKEGPSILRIQQVVRGDSAAYFCASSPPGQAGYTFGSGTRLTVV.

This clone has more than one count but fewer than ten. The chain carries TRBV5-1 and TRBJ1-4; perhaps TRBD1 as D (6 bases). The germline V gene encodes CDR1 SGHRS and CDR2 YFSETQ. V was clipped by 3 bases and J by 12 bases, with 21 bases between them. This CDR3 has 15 amino acids. The CDR3 loop is CASSSLGGPFEQLFF. CDR3 sequence (DNA): TGCGCCAGCAGCTCCTTGGGGGGCCCATTCGAACAACTGTTTTTT.

This clone was seen a handful of times. The gene calls are TRBV5-1 and TRBJ2-2, with 9 bases matching TRBD1. J gave up 0 bases and V 2 bases, and 2 bases lay outside the gene matches. CDR1 and CDR2 (germline): SGHRS, YFSETQ. This CDR3 is built from 16 residues. CDR3 sequence reads: CASSLGDRANTGELFF. As DNA, the CDR3 is TGCGCCAGCAGCTTAGGGGACAGGGCGAACACCGGGGAGCTGTTTTTT.

The V call is TRBV5-4, the J call TRBJ1-6; unclear D gene. Germline V gene lookup returns CDR1 SGHNT and CDR2 YYREEE (reference sequence). The CDR3 spans 17 residues. V gave up 0 bases and J gave up 0 bases, with 10 bases separating them. The CDR3 protein is CASSLEKSSSYNSPLHF. Written as DNA, the CDR3 is TGTGCCAGCAGCTTGGAGAAATCGAGCTCCTATAATTCACCCCTCCACTTT.

The genes are TRBV18 and TRBJ2-2, with D possibly being TRBD1 (5 bases). V was clipped by 1 base and J by 1 base, with 7 bases between them. Germline CDR1 reads KGHSH; CDR2 reads LQKENI. The CDR3 consists of 15 residues. The CDR3 sequence is CASSPQGLNTGELFF. CDR3 in DNA: TGTGCCAGCTCACCACAGGGGTTGAACACCGGGGAGCTGTTTTTT.

Regarding this clone: Other DNA sequences in this sample translate to the same CDR3. The chain employs TRBV7-2 and TRBJ2-5; 8 bases agree with TRBD1. CDR3 size: 14 residues. Germline trimming cut 4 bases from V and 4 bases from J; bases unmatched to any gene: 5. Germline V gene data show CDR1 as SGHTA and CDR2 as FQGNSA. CDR3 bases: TGTGCCAGCAGCTCCTCAGGGGGCCGAGAGACCCAGTACTTC. Translation gives CASSSSGGRETQYF.

This clone was seen only a few times. The V and J genes are TRBV7-9 and TRBJ2-7; possible D gene TRBD2, 7 bases. The CDR3 runs 15 residues. Germline CDR1 is SEHNR and CDR2 is FQNEAQ (reference sequence). Between the trimmed V and J ends, which lost 1 base and 7 bases, there was a span of 17 bases. The CDR3 here is CASSLEPAGAGEQYF. CDR3 nucleotides: TGTGCCAGCAGCTTAGAGCCTGCGGGGGCGGGAGAGCAGTACTTC. Looking up the rest from reference TRBV7-9 and TRBJ2-7 gives the full variable domain: DTGVSQNPRHKITKRGQNVTFRCDPISEHNRLYWYRQTLGQGPEFLTYFQNEAQLEKSRLLSDRFSAERPKGSFSTLEIQRTEQGDSAMYLCASSLEPAGAGEQYFGPGTRLTVT.

This clone was observed a single time. The chain is built from TRBV18 and TRBJ2-4; no reliable D call. V dropped 5 bases and J dropped 1 base, with 9 bases sitting between them. The germline CDR1 and CDR2 sequences are KGHSH and LQKENI. The CDR3 loop spans 14 amino acids. The DNA for the CDR3 is TGTGCCAGCTCAGTCCAACGGGCCAAAAACATTCAGTACTTC. It is translated as CASSVQRAKNIQYF.

This clone was seen only a few times. This chain links TRBV28 with TRBJ2-7; 9 positions agree with TRBD1. Germline CDR1 is MDHEN and CDR2 is SYDVKM. CDR3 length: 15 residues. After removal of 6 bases from V and 5 bases from J, the junction contained 11 bases not matched to a gene. The CDR3 DNA reads TGTGCCAGCAGAGCGCTTCCCGGGACAGGGAACGAGCAGTACTTC. Its protein product is CASRALPGTGNEQYF.

This clone was seen a handful of times. The rearrangement joins TRBV25-1 to TRBJ2-7; 7 bases fit TRBD2. J gave up 4 bases and V 1 base, and 4 bases lay outside the gene matches. Germline assignment: CDR1 MGHDK and CDR2 SYGVNS. This CDR3 has 14 amino acids. CDR3 sequence (DNA): TGTGCCAGCAGTGAATGGGCTAGCGGATACGAGCAGTACTTC. This translates into CASSEWASGYEQYF.

This clone was observed a few times. The gene calls are TRBV7-2 and TRBJ1-6; D gene uncertain. The CDR3 has 15 amino acids. Germline V gene data show CDR1 as SGHTA and CDR2 as FQGNSA. Trimming left V 1 base short and J 7 bases short, with 11 bases between. CDR3 nucleotide sequence: TGTGCCAGCAGCTTAGAACCCAGGTCCAATTCACCCCTCCACTTT. Residues: CASSLEPRSNSPLHF. Full variable domain (missing parts from reference TRBV7-2 and TRBJ1-6): GAGVSQSPSNKVTEKGKDVELRCDPISGHTALYWYRQSLGQGLEFLIYFQGNSAPDKSGLPSDRFSAERTGGSVSTLTIQRTQQEDSAVYLCASSLEPRSNSPLHFGNGTRLTVT.